This T cell receptor (beta chain) was obtained from a study of CD8 T cells in ankylosing spondylitis (dated by TCRdb to the late 2010s). Regarding the study in general: To find TCR variants linked to disease, the study profiled T cell receptor beta repertoires in ankylosing spondylitis patients and healthy donors. The full study cohort comprised roughly 24 ankylosing spondylitis patients and some 100 healthy donors. Peripheral blood was sampled, and synovial fluid was additionally collected from ankylosing spondylitis patients.

Overall study results and their limits: Some of the motif variants had been reported before in the synovial fluid and blood of reactive arthritis patients, a finding that suggests common disease-initiation mechanisms. According to the report, matched synovial fluid samples from ankylosing spondylitis patients were significantly enriched for the disease-linked clones. Blood from ankylosing spondylitis patients appeared to be characterized by a TCR beta motif composed of under 10 highly homologous amino acid variants. A CD8+ phenotype was shown by the disease-linked clones, which were found at relatively low frequencies in peripheral blood.

Sequencing was performed on an Illumina HiSeq 2500. TCR beta libraries were prepared by quantitative 5'-RACE with molecular barcodes. As for how the authors treated the data: A new computational method, built on a probabilistic model of VDJ rearrangement, was used to identify disease-linked TCR variants. TCRdb reran the public reads through fastp at Q25 and MiXCR, keeping productive beta chains. All rows with the same CDR3 protein become a single entry with the most common DNA and genes. The V and J calls shown here were made by TCRdb, not taken from the authors' results. The sample table lists a few hundred thousand distinct CDR3 sequences, approximately 10% of them with a count of one. In total, the top ten clones hold around 8.4% of the sample. The CDR3, cysteine through phenylalanine, is 17 amino acids long. Only the CDR3 DNA stays, 51 bases, in frame from base 1. As encoded in the germline V gene, CDR1 is SGHNT while CDR2 is YENEEA.

To note about this clonotype: There is no known antigen for this receptor. Being one base from a much bigger clone, this may be a read error.

This TCR came from a female donor with ankylosing spondylitis or in good health (not recorded which). The receptor chain draws on TRBV11-3 and TRBJ2-1, with TRBD2 tentatively as D gene (6 bases match). Source material: blood, either unsorted or a sorted T cell fraction (not recorded which). CDR3 protein: CASSLAGSPLRDKEQFF. The DNA reads TGTGCCAGCAGCTTAGCCGGGAGTCCACTACGAGACAAAGAGCAGTTCTTC.